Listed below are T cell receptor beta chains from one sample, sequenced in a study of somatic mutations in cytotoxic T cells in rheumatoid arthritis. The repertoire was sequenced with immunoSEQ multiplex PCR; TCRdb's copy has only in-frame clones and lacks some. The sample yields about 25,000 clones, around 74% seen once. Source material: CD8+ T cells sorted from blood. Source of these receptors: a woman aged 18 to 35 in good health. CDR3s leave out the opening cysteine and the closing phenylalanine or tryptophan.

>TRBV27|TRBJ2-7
ASSPRQGLFSEQY
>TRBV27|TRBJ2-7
ASSLSGFSYEQY
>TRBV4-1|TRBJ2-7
AAGDNYEQY
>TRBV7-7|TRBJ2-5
ASSLGPEAGGYQETQY
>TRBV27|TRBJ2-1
ASSKLAEDNEQF
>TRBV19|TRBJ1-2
ASGADGYT
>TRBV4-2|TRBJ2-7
ASSQEGYEQY
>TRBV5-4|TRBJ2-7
ASFDGEGRTYEQY
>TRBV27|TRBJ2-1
ASSLTAAGGNEQF
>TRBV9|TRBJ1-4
ASSVDGAKLF
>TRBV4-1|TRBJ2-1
ASSPSRAGGQNEQF
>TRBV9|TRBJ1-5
ASSVASNQPQH
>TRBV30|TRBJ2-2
AYSLAGELF
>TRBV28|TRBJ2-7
ASSLWGSYEQY
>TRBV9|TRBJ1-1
ASSPRDSEVNTEAF
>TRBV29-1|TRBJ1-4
SVADGDRANEKLF
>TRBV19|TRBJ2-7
ASSMVGNKAYEQY
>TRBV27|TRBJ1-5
ASSPRAGSNQPQH
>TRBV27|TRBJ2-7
ASRPLGSTEQY
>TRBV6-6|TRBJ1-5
ASSYSSLSQPQH
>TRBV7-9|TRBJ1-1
ASSYIDTEAF
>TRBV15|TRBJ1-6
ATSREWGIGDREGNSPLH
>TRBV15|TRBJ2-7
ATSRDRDRAEQY
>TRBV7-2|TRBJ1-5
ASSLIPRSNQPQH
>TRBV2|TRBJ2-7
ASSTSGEQY
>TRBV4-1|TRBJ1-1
ASSQGSSLTGEAF
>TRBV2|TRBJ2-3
ASRRRGTDTQY
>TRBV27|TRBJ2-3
ASSPRLAGVTDTQY
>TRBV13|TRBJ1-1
ASSLTDNTEAF
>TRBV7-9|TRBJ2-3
ASSFRDRAKDTQY
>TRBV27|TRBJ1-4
ATLDNREAEKLF
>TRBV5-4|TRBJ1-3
ASSFQGSGNTIY
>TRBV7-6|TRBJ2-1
ASSLTGTTYEQF
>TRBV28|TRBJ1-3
ASSSDLTYSNTIY
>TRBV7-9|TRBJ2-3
ASSLVDGTDTQY
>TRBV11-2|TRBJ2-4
ASSLPGGAKNIQY
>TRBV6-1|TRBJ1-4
ASSGGTGGMDEKLF
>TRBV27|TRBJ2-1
ASSLIGSYNEQF
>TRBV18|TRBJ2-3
ASSPPTTTPDTQY
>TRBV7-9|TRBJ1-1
ASMIYGTEAF
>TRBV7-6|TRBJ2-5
ASSFPRGQGEETQY
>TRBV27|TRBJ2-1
ASSPGLRDNEQF
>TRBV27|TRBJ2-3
ASSPYTGLARTTDTQY
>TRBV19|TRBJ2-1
ASSLPTINEQF
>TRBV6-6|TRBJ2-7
ASSYSNVYEQY
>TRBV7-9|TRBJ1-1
ASSLGTGIDTEAF
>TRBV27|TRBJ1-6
ASSGQVLSSYNSPLH
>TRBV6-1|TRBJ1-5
ASSSPRGSNQPQH
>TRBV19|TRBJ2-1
ASGGDLTRHEQF
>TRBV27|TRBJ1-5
ASGPSGDYSNQPQH
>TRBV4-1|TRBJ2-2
ASSLLTSGSGTGELF
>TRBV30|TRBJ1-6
AWRGTGTQNSPLH
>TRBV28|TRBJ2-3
ASSFTSGGDTDTQY